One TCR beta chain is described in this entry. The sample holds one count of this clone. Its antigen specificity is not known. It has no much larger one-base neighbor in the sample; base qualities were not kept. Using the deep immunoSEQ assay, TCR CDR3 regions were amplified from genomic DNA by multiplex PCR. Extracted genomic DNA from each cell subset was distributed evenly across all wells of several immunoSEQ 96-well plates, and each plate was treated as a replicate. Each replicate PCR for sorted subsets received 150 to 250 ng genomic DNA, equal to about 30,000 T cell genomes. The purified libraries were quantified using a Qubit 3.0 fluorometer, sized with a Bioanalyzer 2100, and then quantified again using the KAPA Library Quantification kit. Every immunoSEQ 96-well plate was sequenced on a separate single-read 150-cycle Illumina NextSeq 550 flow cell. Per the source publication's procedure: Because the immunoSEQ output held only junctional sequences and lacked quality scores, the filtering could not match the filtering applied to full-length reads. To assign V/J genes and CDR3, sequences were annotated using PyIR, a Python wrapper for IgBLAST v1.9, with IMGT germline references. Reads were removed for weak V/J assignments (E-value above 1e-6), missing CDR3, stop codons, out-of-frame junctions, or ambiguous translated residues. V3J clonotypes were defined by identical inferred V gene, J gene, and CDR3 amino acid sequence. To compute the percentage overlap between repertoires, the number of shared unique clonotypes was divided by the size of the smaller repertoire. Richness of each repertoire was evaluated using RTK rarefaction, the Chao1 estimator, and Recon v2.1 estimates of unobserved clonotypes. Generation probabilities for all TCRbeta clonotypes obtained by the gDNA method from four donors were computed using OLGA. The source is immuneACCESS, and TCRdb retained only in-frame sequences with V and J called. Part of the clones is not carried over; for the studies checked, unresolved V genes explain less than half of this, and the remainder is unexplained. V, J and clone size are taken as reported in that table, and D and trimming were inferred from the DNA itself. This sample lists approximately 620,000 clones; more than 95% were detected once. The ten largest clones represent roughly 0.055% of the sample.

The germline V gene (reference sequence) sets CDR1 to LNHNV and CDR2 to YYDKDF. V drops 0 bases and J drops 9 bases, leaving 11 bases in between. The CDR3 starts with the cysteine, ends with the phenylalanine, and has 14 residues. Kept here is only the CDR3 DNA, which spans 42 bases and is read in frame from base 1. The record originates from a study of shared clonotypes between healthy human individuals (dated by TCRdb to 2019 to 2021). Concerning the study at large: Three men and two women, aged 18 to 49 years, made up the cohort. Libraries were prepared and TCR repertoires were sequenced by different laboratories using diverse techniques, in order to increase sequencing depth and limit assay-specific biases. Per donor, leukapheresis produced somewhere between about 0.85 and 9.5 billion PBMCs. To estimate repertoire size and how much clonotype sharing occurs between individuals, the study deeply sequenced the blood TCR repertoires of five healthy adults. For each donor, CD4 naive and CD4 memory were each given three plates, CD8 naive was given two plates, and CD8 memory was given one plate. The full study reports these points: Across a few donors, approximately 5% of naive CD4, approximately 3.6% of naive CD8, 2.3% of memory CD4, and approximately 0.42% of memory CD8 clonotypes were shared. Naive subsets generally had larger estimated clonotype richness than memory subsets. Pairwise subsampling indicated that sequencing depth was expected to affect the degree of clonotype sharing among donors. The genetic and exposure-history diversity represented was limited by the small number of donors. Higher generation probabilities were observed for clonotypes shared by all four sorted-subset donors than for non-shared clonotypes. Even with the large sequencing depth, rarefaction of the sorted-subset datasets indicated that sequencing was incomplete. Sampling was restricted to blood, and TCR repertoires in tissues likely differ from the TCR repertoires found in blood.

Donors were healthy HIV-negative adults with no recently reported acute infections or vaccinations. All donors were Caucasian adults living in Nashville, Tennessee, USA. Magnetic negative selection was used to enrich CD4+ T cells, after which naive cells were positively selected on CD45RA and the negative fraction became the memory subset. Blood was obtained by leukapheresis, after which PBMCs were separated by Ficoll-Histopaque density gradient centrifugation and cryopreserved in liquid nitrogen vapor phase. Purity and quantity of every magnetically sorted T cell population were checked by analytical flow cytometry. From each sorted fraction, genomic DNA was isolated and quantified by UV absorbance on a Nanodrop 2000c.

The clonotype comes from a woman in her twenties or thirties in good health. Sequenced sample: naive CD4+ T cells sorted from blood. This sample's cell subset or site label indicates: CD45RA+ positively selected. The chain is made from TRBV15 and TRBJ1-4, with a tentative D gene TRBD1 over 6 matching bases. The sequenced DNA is TGTGCCACCAGCAGAGACAGGGGCGGAAAAAAACTGTTTTTT. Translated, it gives CATSRDRGGKKLFF. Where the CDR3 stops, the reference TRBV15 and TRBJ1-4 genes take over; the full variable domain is DAMVIQNPRYQVTQFGKPVTLSCSQTLNHNVMYWYQQKSSQAPKLLFHYYDKDFNNEADTPDNFQSRRPNTSFCFLDIRSPGLGDTAMYLCATSRDRGGKKLFFGSGTQLSVL.